This T cell receptor (gamma chain) appears in the sequencing data of a study of Vγ9Vδ2 T cells in congenital toxoplasmosis (dated by TCRdb to the early 2020s). As for the study more broadly: To diagnose congenital toxoplasmosis, IgG, IgM and IgA serology, Western blot and an in-house interferon-gamma release assay were used. This study compared the CDR3 repertoires of the gamma and delta chains in sorted blood gammadelta T cells from congenitally T. gondii-infected infants versus uninfected infants. Sequencing of the repertoires was done on samples from infants at two time points: 2 months after birth and 1 year of age. TCR sequencing covered roughly 5 infected and roughly 11 uninfected infants at 2 months, plus 3 infected and 4 uninfected infants at 1 year.

cDNA was made by template-switch reverse transcription with TRGC- and TRDC-specific primers in one tube, using SuperScript II. The TRGC primer was designed so that it binds both the TRGC1 and the TRGC2 constant genes. The KAPA Real-Time Library Amplification Kit was used for TRG and TRD amplification, and AMPure XP bead purification was performed between steps. Illumina sequencing adapters were added by index PCR using the Nextera XT Index Kit. An Illumina MiSeq with the V2 300 kit was used to sequence the TRG and TRD amplicons, producing 150 bp paired-end reads. Turning to the authors' computational methods: Before any further analysis, FastQC version 0.11.8 was used to assess read quality. With MiXCR version 3.0.3, reads were aligned to GenBank TRG or TRD reference genes and CDR3 sequences were built. Default MiXCR settings were used with one exception: TRDD gene segments were assembled from 3 consecutive nucleotides instead of 5. N additions, CDR3 length, J segment length and clonotype sharing between samples were computed with VDJtools version 1.2.1. CDR3 sequences that were out of frame or contained stop codons were removed from the analysis. The overlap of infant repertoires with previously published Vgamma9Vdelta2 repertoires from fetal, cord blood and adult blood was compared. For TCRdb, the public reads were processed anew by CATT, and duplicate DNA sequences were folded into one row. TCRdb, not the authors, supplied the V and J calls. In this sample the table shows 400 to 600 gamma-chain clones, roughly 20% of which occur a single time. The top ten hold less than 25% of the sample.

Mothers of both infected and uninfected infants received the same treatment, using spiramycin and/or pyrimethamine plus sulfadiazine plus folinic acid. All infants, infected and uninfected, were born by term delivery after more than 37 weeks of gestation. Roughly 900 uL of blood was processed into PBMCs by Lymphoprep gradient centrifugation, then cryopreserved in liquid nitrogen and shipped to Belgium. After thawing, the PBMCs were labeled with Zombie NIR viability dye and stained with antibodies against CD3, TCR gammadelta, Vgamma9 and Vdelta2. A FACSAria III was used to sort CD3+ TCRgammadelta+ T cells, reaching a mean purity of approximately 98%. The RNeasy Micro Kit was used to isolate RNA from about 10,000 sorted gammadelta T cells per sample. The infants were born to mothers who were enrolled with primary T. gondii infection during pregnancy. Peripheral blood samples from the infants were taken at an outpatient microbiology and virology center in Pavia, Italy.

V is pruned by 4 bases and J by 7 bases, leaving 7 bases of the junction without a gene match. CDR1 and CDR2 (GITISATS, ISYDGTV) derive from the germline V gene (reference sequence). The CDR3 contains 16 residues, cysteine and phenylalanine counted. The sequence is cut down to CDR3 DNA, 48 bases in frame from base 1. Results the study describes overall, beyond this receptor: Two months was the earliest age with enough suitable sample material for TCR repertoire analysis, so newborn repertoires were not sequenced. Among 2-month-old infants, germline-encoded fetal-type TRDV2 CDR3 sequences seemed to show up more often in infected than in uninfected infants, which suggests an in utero expansion footprint. At 2 months, infected infants appeared to have fewer N additions in TRGV9 and TRDV2 CDR3s than uninfected infants, particularly in TRDV2-TRDJ1 sequences. Repertoire differences between infected and uninfected infants were less clear at 1 year of age than at 2 months. High prevalence of a public TRGV9 clonotype was observed in both infected and uninfected infants.

This clone registers as medium-sized (0.01 to 0.1%) within its sample. Its antigen is not yet known. No qualities accompany the bases; no much larger clone lies one base away. The receptor was isolated from a child under 10 years old born to a mother with Toxoplasma gondii infection during pregnancy, either congenitally infected or uninfected (not recorded which). Recombination linked TRGV9 to TRGJP. The source material was gamma-delta T cells from blood. The sequenced DNA is TGTGCCTTGTGGGAATGGACGGAGTTGGGCAAAAAAATCAAGGTATTT. It specifies CALWEWTELGKKIKVF.